Shown below are 8 T cell receptor beta chains from a single sample sequenced in a study of cytomegalovirus exposure and HLA in healthy donors. PCR primers comprised 60 Vbeta and 13 Jbeta primers. Some clones are missing from TCRdb's copy, which holds only in-frame ones; the method was immunoSEQ multiplex PCR. The sample lists nearly 300,000 clones; 70% to 90% were seen once. What was sequenced was PBMCs. The source is a middle-aged man in good health and CMV-seropositive.

This chain connects TRBV25-1 to TRBJ2-2; maybe TRBD2 (5 bases). V lost 6 bases and J 6 bases, leaving 8 bases between the germline ends. Germline CDR1 is MGHDK and CDR2 is SYGVNS. This CDR3 is built from 12 residues. CDR3 sequence: CASRAGSGELFF. The DNA for the CDR3 is TGTGCCAGCAGGGCGGGTTCCGGGGAGCTGTTTTTT.

This sequence joins TRBV15 and TRBJ1-2; tentatively, D is TRBD1 (5 bases). Germline-derived CDR1 and CDR2 are LNHNV and YYDKDF (reference sequence). This CDR3 is built from 13 residues. Deletions cut 2 bases from V and 4 bases from J, with 8 bases between. The CDR3 here is CATSRRTSYGYTF. In nucleotides, the CDR3 is TGTGCCACCAGCAGAAGGACAAGCTATGGCTACACCTTC.

The V and J genes are TRBV6-1 and TRBJ1-4; 7 positions agree with TRBD1. There are 14 residues in the CDR3. V lost 6 bases and J lost 3; bases outside the gene matches: 4. Germline-derived CDR1 and CDR2 are MNHNS and SASEGT. The CDR3 DNA follows: TGTGCCAGCAGGACAGGGACCTCTAATGAAAAACTGTTTTTT. Translation gives CASRTGTSNEKLFF.

The V call is TRBV19, the J call TRBJ2-1; D might be TRBD2 (6 bases). Germline values: CDR1 LNHDA, CDR2 SQIVND (reference sequence). The CDR3 sequence is 16 residues long. Trimming removed 5 bases from V and 2 bases from J, with 16 bases in between. CDR3 DNA: TGTGCCAGTAGTTGGACCGGGGGTAACACCTACAATGAGCAGTTCTTC. Its translation: CASSWTGGNTYNEQFF.

The rearrangement uses TRBV28 and TRBJ2-4; 8 bases are shared with TRBD1. The CDR3 spans 14 residues. J lost 9 bases, V lost 6 bases, and 10 bases had no gene match. Germline lookup yields CDR1 MDHEN and CDR2 SYDVKM. CDR3 in amino acids: CASSLQGAEGIQYF. The DNA of the CDR3 is TGTGCCAGCAGCTTGCAGGGGGCCGAGGGCATTCAGTACTTC.

Of note for this clone: This same CDR3 is encoded by further DNA sequences in the sample. The chain combines TRBV7-3 with TRBJ2-1, with 8 bases lining up with TRBD2. The CDR3 covers 14 residues. With 2 bases clipped from V and 6 bases from J, the junction kept 3 bases outside the gene matches. Germline V CDR1 and CDR2: SGHTA, FQGTGA. As DNA, the CDR3 is TGTGCCAGCAGCTTAGCGGGAGGCCCCAATGAGCAGTTCTTC. Residues: CASSLAGGPNEQFF.

The V gene is TRBV2, the J gene TRBJ1-6; 8 bases align to TRBD1. Germline CDR1 is SNHLY and CDR2 is FYNNEI. V dropped 7 bases and J dropped 8; count of bases not matched to a gene: 7. The CDR3 has 14 amino acids. The CDR3 nucleotides read TGTGCCAGCATATCAGACAGGGGTGATTCACCCCTCCACTTT. It translates to CASISDRGDSPLHF.

V gene TRBV28 combines with J gene TRBJ2-4, with D perhaps matching TRBD2 (5 bases). The germline V gene has CDR1 MDHEN and CDR2 SYDVKM. CDR3 size: 15 residues. The V gene lost 2 bases and the J gene lost 1 base, with 9 bases spanning the gap. The CDR3 protein is CASSLTGNAKNIQYF. The CDR3 DNA reads as TGTGCCAGCAGTTTAACCGGGAACGCCAAAAACATTCAGTACTTC.